This TCR beta chain was found in a study of T cell responses to AZD1222 COVID-19 vaccine. V was cut by 5 bases and J by 5 bases, with 18 bases left in between. The CDR3 is 15 residues long. Germline loops: CDR1 LGHDT, CDR2 YNNKEL (reference sequence). Produced via immunoSEQ multiplex PCR; TCRdb's table is partial and in-frame only. The sample holds 95,000 to 110,000 clones, 90% seen once. This rearrangement joins TRBV3-1 (or the pseudogene TRBV3-2) to TRBJ1-1; D is possibly TRBD1 (5 bases). The sequence was collected from an adult in good health. The sequenced sample was peripheral blood, obtained on day 0 of AZD1222 vaccination. This CDR3 reads CASSFRGVGGTEAFF. In DNA, the CDR3 is TGTGCCAGCAGCTTCCGAGGGGTCGGGGGGACTGAAGCTTTCTTT.